These T cell receptor beta chains were read from a single sample in a study of blood T cell repertoires in COVID-19. Clones were read by immunoSEQ multiplex PCR, and TCRdb kept only the in-frame ones, dropping some. The sample carries 150,000 to 200,000 clones, about 88% recorded once. Sequencing was carried out using peripheral blood. These receptors were obtained from a man in his sixties with acute or convalescent COVID-19. The CDR3 runs from the conserved cysteine through the conserved F or W. A D gene is named only where the DNA matches it firmly. Size is omitted from some rows. Given values are once, few, many or a class for expanded clones.

TRBD2	TRBV11-1	NA	TRBJ2-1	TGTGCCAGCAGCTCGCTAGCGGGGGGGCTCGGTGAGCAGTTCTTC	CASSSLAGGLGEQFF
TRBD1	TRBV3-1/TRBV3-2	NA	TRBJ1-3	TGTGCCAGCAGCCAATTTAGGGGACAGGGAAACACCATATATTTT	CASSQFRGQGNTIYF
NA	TRBV6-2/TRBV6-3	NA	TRBJ2-1	TGTGCCAGCAGTTTCGGGACAAGCAATGAGCAGTTCTTC	CASSFGTSNEQFF
NA	TRBV7-9	NA	TRBJ1-3	TGTGCCAGCACCCTTTTGAAAGGGGGCTCTGGAAACACCATATATTTT	CASTLLKGGSGNTIYF
TRBD1	TRBV9	few	TRBJ2-5	TGTGCCAGCAGCGTAGTGGGGACAGGTGGGACCCAGTACTTC	CASSVVGTGGTQYF
NA	TRBV25-1	NA	TRBJ1-5	TGTGCCAGCAGTGAATCCTCGACAGGAAATCAGCCCCAGCATTTT	CASSESSTGNQPQHF
NA	TRBV7-9	few	TRBJ2-1	TGTGCCAGCAGCTCCGATCTATTTAGCTCCTACAATGAGCAGTTCTTC	CASSSDLFSSYNEQFF
TRBD1	TRBV5-1	NA	TRBJ1-1	TGCGCCAGCAAGCCTTTAGCCGGGACAGGGTTAACGAACACTGAAGCTTTCTTT	CASKPLAGTGLTNTEAFF
TRBD1	TRBV11-2	NA	TRBJ2-2	TGTGCCAGCAGCCGACAGGGACAAAACACCGGGGAGCTGTTTTTT	CASSRQGQNTGELFF
NA	TRBV9	NA	TRBJ2-2	TGTGCCAGCAGCGTAGGAAGGCAGGGGCGCGGGGAGCTGTTTTTT	CASSVGRQGRGELFF
TRBD1	TRBV5-6	once	TRBJ2-7	TGTGCCAGCAGCACGGGACAGGATACGAGCTCCTACGAGCAGTACTTC	CASSTGQDTSSYEQYF
TRBD1	TRBV11-3	NA	TRBJ2-5	TGTGCCAGCAGCCCGTCGACAGGGGGAGGGGAGACCCAGTACTTC	CASSPSTGGGETQYF
TRBD2	TRBV9	NA	TRBJ2-3	TGTGCCAGCAGCCGGAGGACTAGCGGGGGGAGCGGTAGCACAGATACGCAGTATTTT	CASSRRTSGGSGSTDTQYF
TRBD2	TRBV18	NA	TRBJ2-2	TGTGCCAGCTCACCGGGGACTAGCGGAATGGGGCAGCTGTTTTTT	CASSPGTSGMGQLFF
NA	TRBV3-1/TRBV3-2	NA	TRBJ1-5	TGTGCCAGCAGCCTCTCCCCCAGCAATCAGCCCCAGCATTTT	CASSLSPSNQPQHF
TRBD2	TRBV28	NA	TRBJ2-2	TGTGCCAGTAATGCTGCGGGAGGGCCAGCCGGGGAGCTGTTTTTT	CASNAAGGPAGELFF
NA	TRBV7-8	few	TRBJ2-6	TGTGCCAGCAGTTTGGGGAGGAGGCGGGGGGCCAACGTCCTGACTTTC	CASSLGRRRGANVLTF
TRBD1	TRBV6-6	NA	TRBJ1-2	TGTGCCAGCAGTTACTCTGGACAGGGTGACGGCTACACCTTC	CASSYSGQGDGYTF
NA	TRBV7-3	NA	TRBJ2-7	TGTGCCAGCAGCTTATTAGGGGGCTACGAGCAGTACTTC	CASSLLGGYEQYF
TRBD1	TRBV7-9	many	TRBJ1-1	TGTGCCAGCAGCTTAAGGACAGGGGACACTGAAGCTTTCTTT	CASSLRTGDTEAFF
TRBD1	TRBV6-6	NA	TRBJ1-2	TGTGCCAGCCTCAGGGGGCGTATTGTTAACTATGGCTACACCTTC	CASLRGRIVNYGYTF
NA	TRBV14	NA	TRBJ1-1	TGTGCCAGCAGCTCGTTGGGCAGGTCTATAGGTGAAGCTTTCTTT	CASSSLGRSIGEAFF
TRBD1	TRBV11-2	NA	TRBJ2-5	TGTGCCAGCAGCTTAGTCGTGACAGGGGGCCCAGAGACCCAGTACTTC	CASSLVVTGGPETQYF